This T cell receptor beta chain emerged from a study of human T cells and chemical hapten exposure. General study findings and limits: Clustering by CDR3 similarity yielded significantly more large clusters from expanded TCRs than controls.

Noted time point: pre-sensitization, week 0. Treatment indicated: therapeutic diphenylcyclopropenone sensitization with weekly scalp DPC. RNA extraction used unfractionated whole blood as the source of total RNA. Those who donated were patients with alopecia, 18 to 70 years of age, and suitable for DPC. V was pared by 5 bases and J by 8 bases, with 9 bases of the junction left unmatched. The CDR3 has 16 amino acids. Per germline, CDR1 MDHEN and CDR2 SYDVKM. A single record per CDR3 protein comes from TCRdb applying MiXCR to the RACE reads. Of tens of thousands of distinct CDR3 sequences in the sample, under 13% were seen once. This clonotype has just a few counts. Its specificity is unknown.

Sequencing used whole blood, obtained in connection with sensitization to the hapten diphenylcyclopropenone (DPC). This TCR derives from a man over 45 with alopecia areata. Some clones in this sample may be carry-over from other donors' samples. The chain joins TRBV28 to TRBJ2-1; 13 nucleotides agree with TRBD2. The CDR3 loop reads CASSPFGLAGAHEQFF. The CDR3 region has the DNA TGTGCCAGCAGTCCATTCGGACTAGCGGGAGCACATGAGCAGTTCTTC.